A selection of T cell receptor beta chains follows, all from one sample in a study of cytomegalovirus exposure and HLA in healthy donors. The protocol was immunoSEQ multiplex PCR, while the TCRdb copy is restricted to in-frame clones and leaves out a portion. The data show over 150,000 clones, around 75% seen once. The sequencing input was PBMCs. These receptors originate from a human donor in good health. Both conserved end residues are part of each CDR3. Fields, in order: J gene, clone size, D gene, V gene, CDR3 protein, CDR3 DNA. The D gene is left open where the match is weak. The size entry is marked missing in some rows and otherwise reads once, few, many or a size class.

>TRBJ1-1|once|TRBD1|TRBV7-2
CASSLGTATEAFF
TGTGCCAGCAGCCTAGGGACAGCCACTGAAGCTTTCTTT
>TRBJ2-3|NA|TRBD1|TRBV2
CASGGQGGTDTQYF
TGTGCCAGCGGAGGACAGGGAGGAACAGATACGCAGTATTTT
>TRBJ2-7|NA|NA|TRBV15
CATSRGGPGYEQYF
TGTGCCACCAGCAGAGGCGGGCCGGGCTACGAGCAGTACTTC
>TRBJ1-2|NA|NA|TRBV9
CASSAAGFDGYTF
TGTGCCAGCAGCGCAGCAGGGTTTGATGGCTACACCTTC
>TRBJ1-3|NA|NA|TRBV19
CASRQRLTSGNTIYF
TGTGCCAGTAGACAACGACTGACCTCAGGAAACACCATATATTTT
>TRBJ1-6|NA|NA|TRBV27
CASSVRSGLLMYSPLHF
TGTGCCAGCAGTGTTCGATCAGGGTTACTTATGTATTCACCCCTCCACTTT
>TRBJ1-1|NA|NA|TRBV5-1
CASSLASGNTEAFF
TGCGCCAGCAGCTTGGCGAGCGGTAACACTGAAGCTTTCTTT
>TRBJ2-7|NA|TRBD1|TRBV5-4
CASSRQGYEQYF
TGTGCCAGCAGCCGACAGGGCTACGAGCAGTACTTC
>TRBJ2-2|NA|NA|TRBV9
CASSVVPGTTNTGELFF
TGTGCCAGCAGCGTAGTTCCGGGGACAACGAACACCGGGGAGCTGTTTTTT
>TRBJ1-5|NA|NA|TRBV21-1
CASLAKRPGYSNQPQHF
TGTGCCAGCCTAGCAAAGAGGCCGGGTTATAGCAATCAGCCCCAGCATTTT
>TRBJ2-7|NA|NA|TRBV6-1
CATRTQGPSYEQYF
TGTGCCACCAGAACGCAGGGCCCCTCCTACGAGCAGTACTTC
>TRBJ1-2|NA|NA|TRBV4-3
CASSQDNGYGYTF
TGCGCCAGCAGCCAAGATAACGGCTATGGCTACACCTTC
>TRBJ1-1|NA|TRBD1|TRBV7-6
CASSARGLTEAFF
TGTGCCAGCAGCGCCAGGGGGCTGACTGAAGCTTTCTTT
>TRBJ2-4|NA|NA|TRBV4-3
CASSLFAGTPIAKNIQYF
TGCGCCAGCAGCCTATTCGCCGGGACACCCATAGCCAAAAACATTCAGTACTTC
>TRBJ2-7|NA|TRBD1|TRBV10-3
CAISDLTGEPYEQYF
TGTGCCATCAGTGATCTGACAGGGGAGCCCTACGAGCAGTACTTC
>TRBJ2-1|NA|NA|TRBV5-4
CASSLGRQISYNEQFF
TGTGCCAGCAGCCTGGGCCGACAGATCTCCTACAATGAGCAGTTCTTC
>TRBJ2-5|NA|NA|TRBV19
CASSYDRRSETQYF
TGTGCCAGTTCCTACGACAGGCGGTCGGAGACCCAGTACTTC
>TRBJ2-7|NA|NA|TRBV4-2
CASSQGASVEQYF
TGTGCCAGCAGCCAAGGAGCTAGCGTCGAGCAGTACTTC
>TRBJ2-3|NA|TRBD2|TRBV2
CASSAGLDWVDTQYF
TGTGCCAGCAGCGCGGGACTAGATTGGGTAGATACGCAGTATTTT
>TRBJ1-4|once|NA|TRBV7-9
CASRHSTNEKLFF
TGTGCCAGCAGGCACTCAACTAATGAAAAACTGTTTTTT
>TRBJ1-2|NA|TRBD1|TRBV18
CASSRGQESYGYTF
TGTGCCAGCTCACGCGGACAGGAGTCCTATGGCTACACCTTC